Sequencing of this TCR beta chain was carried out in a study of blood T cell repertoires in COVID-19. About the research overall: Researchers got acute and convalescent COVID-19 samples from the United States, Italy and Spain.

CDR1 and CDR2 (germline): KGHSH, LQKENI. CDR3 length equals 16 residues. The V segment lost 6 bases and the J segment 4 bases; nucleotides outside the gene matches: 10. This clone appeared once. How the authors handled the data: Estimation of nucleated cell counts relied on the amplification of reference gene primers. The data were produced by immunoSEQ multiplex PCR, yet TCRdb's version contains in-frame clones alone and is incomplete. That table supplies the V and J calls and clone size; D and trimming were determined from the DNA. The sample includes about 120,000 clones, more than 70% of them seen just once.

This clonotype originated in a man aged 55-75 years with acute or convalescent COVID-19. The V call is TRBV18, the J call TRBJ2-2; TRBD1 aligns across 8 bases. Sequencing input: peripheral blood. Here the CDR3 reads CASSRLGQGSTGELFF. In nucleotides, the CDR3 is TGTGCCAGCTCCCGGCTCGGACAGGGCAGCACCGGGGAGCTGTTTTTT.